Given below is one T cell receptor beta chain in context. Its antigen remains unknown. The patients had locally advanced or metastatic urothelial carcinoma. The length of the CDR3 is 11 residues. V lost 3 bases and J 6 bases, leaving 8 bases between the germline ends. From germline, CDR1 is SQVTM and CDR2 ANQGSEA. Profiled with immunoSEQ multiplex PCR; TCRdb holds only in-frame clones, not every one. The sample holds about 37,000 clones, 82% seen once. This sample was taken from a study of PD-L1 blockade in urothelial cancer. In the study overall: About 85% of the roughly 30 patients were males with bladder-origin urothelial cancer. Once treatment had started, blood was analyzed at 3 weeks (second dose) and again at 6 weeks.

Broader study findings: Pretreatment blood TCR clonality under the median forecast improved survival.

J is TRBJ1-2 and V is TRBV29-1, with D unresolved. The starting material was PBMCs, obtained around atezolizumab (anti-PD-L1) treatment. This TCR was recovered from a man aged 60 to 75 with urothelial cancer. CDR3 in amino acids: CSVESGDGYTF. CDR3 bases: TGCAGCGTTGAGAGCGGCGATGGCTACACCTTC.